This T cell receptor beta chain was profiled in a study of Graves' ophthalmopathy and Graves' hyperthyroidism. TCR beta CDR3 amplification used RNA transcripts. After a first-round RT-PCR with HTBI primers, a second-round multiplex PCR was run. TCRdb reanalysed the multiplex PCR reads using MiXCR and keeps one entry per CDR3 protein. The sample lists 600,000 to 650,000 distinct CDR3 sequences; 20% to 25% were seen once. V shed 3 bases and J shed 5 bases, with 10 bases lying between them. Germline V gives CDR1 SNHLY, CDR2 FYNNEI. CDR3 length: 13 residues. This clonotype was seen repeatedly, ten times or more.

The source material was peripheral blood. This rearrangement joins TRBV2 to TRBJ2-5; a possible D gene is TRBD2 (5 bases). This sequence was found in a woman aged 18-30 years with stable Graves' hyperthyroidism. Some clones in this sample may be carry-over from other donors' samples. The CDR3 spells CASSEIRRETQYF. In DNA, the CDR3 is TGTGCCAGCAGTGAGATAAGGAGGGAGACCCAGTACTTC.